This T cell receptor (beta chain) was obtained from a study of blood T cell repertoires in COVID-19. The assay was immunoSEQ multiplex PCR, and TCRdb's table has in-frame clones only and misses some. There are about 250,000 clones in the sample; over 70% occur only once, and approximately 5.9% lies in the top ten. This CDR3 has 15 residues. With 6 bases removed from V and 8 bases from J, the gap between germline ends came to 20 bases. Germline values: CDR1 SGHTA, CDR2 FQGNSA. The sequenced sample was peripheral blood. This receptor was obtained from an elderly man with acute or convalescent COVID-19. This sequence joins TRBV7-2 and TRBJ1-3; D not certain. In DNA, the CDR3 is TGTGCCAGCAGGCGAGACCTGCGTCCAGAGGACACCATATATTTT. Protein: CASRRDLRPEDTIYF.